The 13 T cell receptor beta chains presented below share a single source sample, sequenced in a study of T-cell reconstitution after alpha-beta-depleted transplantation in children. Molecular barcoding with unique molecular identifiers was used for the TCRbeta library. A single record per CDR3 protein comes from TCRdb applying MiXCR to the PCR reads. The sample records around 500,000 distinct CDR3 sequences, 20% to 25% being singletons. The input for sequencing was PBMCs, mostly from graft donor cells, taken 360 days after TCRalphabeta/CD19-depleted stem cell transplant. The receptors were sampled from a boy under three years old who had a stem cell transplant for acute myeloid leukemia, so the T cells may come from the graft donor.

This clonotype was recorded many times. This chain links TRBV11-2 with TRBJ2-5; D is ambiguous. The CDR3 sequence is 12 residues long. The germline V and J ends were trimmed by 6 bases and 4 bases, with 9 bases remaining between them. The germline gives CDR1 SGHAT, CDR2 FQNNGV. CDR3 loop: CASRGWGETQYF. In DNA, the CDR3 is TGTGCCAGCAGAGGGTGGGGAGAGACCCAGTACTTC. Filled out from reference TRBV11-2 and TRBJ2-5, the complete variable domain reads EAGVAQSPRYKIIEKRQSVAFWCNPISGHATLYWYQQILGQGPKLLIQFQNNGVVDDSQLPKDRFSAERLKGVDSTLKIQPAKLEDSAVYLCASRGWGETQYFGPGTRLLVL.

This clonotype has a handful of counts. This rearrangement joins TRBV4-2 to TRBJ1-2; tentatively, D is TRBD1 (6 bases). Trimming left V 4 bases short and J 5 bases short, with 11 bases between. Germline-derived CDR1 and CDR2 are LGHNA and YNFKEQ. The CDR3 length is 13 residues. The CDR3 DNA follows: TGTGCCAGCAGCCGGACAGAACCATATGGCTACACCTTC. Translation: CASSRTEPYGYTF.

In DNA form, the CDR3 reads TGTGCCAGCAGTTTACGTGGTCAGGGACCCGGGAGTGGCTCACCCCTCCACTTT. Translated: CASSLRGQGPGSGSPLHF. V is TRBV12-3 or TRBV12-4 and J is TRBJ1-6; TRBD1 might be the D (5 bases). Trimming left V 2 bases short and J 10 bases short, with 24 bases between. The CDR3 runs 18 residues.

This clonotype has ten or more counts. The rearrangement links TRBV6-5 to TRBJ1-1; D might be TRBD1 (6 bases). Trimming stripped 0 bases from V and 5 bases from J, with 13 bases between. In germline, CDR1 is MNHEY, CDR2 SVGAGI. CDR3 length equals 15 residues. The CDR3 spells CASSYSIRGLTEAFF. Here the CDR3 DNA reads TGTGCCAGCAGTTACTCGATCCGGGGGCTGACTGAAGCTTTCTTT.

CDR3 sequence reads: CSAPGTSGGAAYNEQFF. The DNA of the CDR3 is TGCAGTGCTCCCGGGACTAGCGGGGGGGCGGCCTACAATGAGCAGTTCTTC. The V and J genes are TRBV20-1 and TRBJ2-1; 16 bases are shared with TRBD2. The CDR3 loop spans 17 amino acids. The V gene end was trimmed by 5 bases and the J gene end by 2 bases; junction bases not matched to a gene: 6. CDR1 and CDR2 (germline): DFQATT, SNEGSKA (reference sequence).

The sample holds a few counts of this clonotype. For the CDR3, the DNA is TGCAGTGCTAGAGATCCGGGGATAAACACCATATATTTT. Translating it yields CSARDPGINTIYF. V is TRBV20-1 and J is TRBJ1-3; D unresolved. CDR1 DFQATT and CDR2 SNEGSKA come from the germline V gene (reference sequence). V was cut by 0 bases and J by 6 bases, with 9 bases left in between. This CDR3 spans 13 amino acids.

This clonotype has a count of ten or more. V and J are TRBV20-1 and TRBJ2-7, with D uncertain. This CDR3 region has 14 residues. Germline values: CDR1 DFQATT, CDR2 SNEGSKA (reference sequence). Trimming removed 6 bases at V and 0 bases at J, with 15 bases between. CDR3 in amino acids: CSAHNPGTSYEQYV. In DNA, the CDR3 is TGCAGTGCCCACAATCCGGGCACCTCCTACGAGCAGTACGTC.

This chain joins TRBV12-3 or TRBV12-4 and TRBJ2-3; D unclear. CDR3 length: 12 residues. V lost 6 bases and J lost 7, with 11 bases in between. CDR3 region: CASSPPTHTQYF. DNA for the CDR3: TGTGCCAGCAGCCCCCCGACTCATACGCAGTATTTT.

This clonotype came up a few times. The chain couples TRBV12-3 or TRBV12-4 to TRBJ1-5; D not certain. The length of the CDR3 is 13 residues. V dropped 4 bases and J dropped 7 bases, with 11 bases sitting between them. The CDR3 nucleotides are TGTGCCAGCAGTTCCCGATGGGGACAGCCCCAGCATTTT. Translated, it gives CASSSRWGQPQHF.

This clonotype was counted ten times or more. The chain combines TRBV20-1 with TRBJ1-2, with D uncertain. The CDR3 spans 13 residues. CDR1 is DFQATT, CDR2 SNEGSKA, per germline (reference sequence). V lost 6 bases, J lost 1 base, and 12 bases lay in between. CDR3 DNA: TGCAGTGCGGTAGTGGCTGTTAACTATGGCTACACCTTC. Translation gives CSAVVAVNYGYTF.

The chain recombines TRBV14 with TRBJ1-4; D not resolved. Germline V gene data show CDR1 as SGHDN and CDR2 as FVKESK. With 4 bases removed from V and 7 bases from J, the gap between germline ends came to 10 bases. CDR3 length equals 13 residues. The CDR3 DNA is TGTGCCAGCAGCCCATGGGCCGGTGAAAAACTGTTTTTT. This gives the protein CASSPWAGEKLFF.

V usage is TRBV5-6 and J usage is TRBJ2-7, with TRBD1 matching over 11 bases. The CDR3 has 15 amino acids. The V segment lost 3 bases and the J segment 4 bases; nucleotides outside the gene matches: 6. The germline V gene encodes CDR1 SGHDT and CDR2 YYEEEE. The CDR3 nucleotides are TGTGCCAGCAGCTCCTCGAGGGACAGGGGGTACGAGCAGTACGTC. The encoded protein is CASSSSRDRGYEQYV.

This clonotype was detected ten times or more. V usage is TRBV11-2 and J usage is TRBJ2-7; D is possibly TRBD1 or TRBD2 (5 bases each). This CDR3 is 16 amino acids long. Trimming removed 5 bases from V and 4 bases from J, with 21 bases in between. Germline V gene data show CDR1 as SGHAT and CDR2 as FQNNGV. CDR3 in amino acids: CASSTGTDRVKYEQYV. The DNA for the CDR3 is TGTGCCAGCAGCACCGGGACCGACCGGGTAAAATACGAGCAGTACGTC.